This TCR beta chain was documented in a study of control samples from healthy donors and cancer patients. With 4 bases removed from V and 8 bases from J, the gap between germline ends came to 19 bases. The V gene's germline CDR1 is LGHDT and CDR2 YNNKEL (reference sequence). The CDR3 spans 15 residues. Generated by immunoSEQ multiplex PCR, the TCRdb table keeps only in-frame clones and is missing some. The sample carries some 34,000 clones, approximately 93% recorded once. Sequencing used PBMCs. This TCR was recovered from a man aged 35 to 55 with colorectal cancer. The rearrangement uses TRBV3-1 (or the pseudogene TRBV3-2) and TRBJ2-3, with a weak D call TRBD2 (5 bases). As DNA, the CDR3 is TGTGCCAGCAGCCCTCCGGGGTTCGGCTCGGTTACGCAGTATTTT. It specifies CASSPPGFGSVTQYF.